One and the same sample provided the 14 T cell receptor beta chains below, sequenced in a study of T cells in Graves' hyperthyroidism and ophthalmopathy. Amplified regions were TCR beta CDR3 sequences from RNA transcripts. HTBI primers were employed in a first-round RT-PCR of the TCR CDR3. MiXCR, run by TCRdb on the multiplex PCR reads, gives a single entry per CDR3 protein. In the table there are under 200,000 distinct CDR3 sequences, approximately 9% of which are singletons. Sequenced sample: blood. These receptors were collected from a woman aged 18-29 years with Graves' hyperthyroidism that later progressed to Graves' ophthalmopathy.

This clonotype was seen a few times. Here the CDR3 reads CASSQVGLSGYTF. In DNA form, the CDR3 reads TGCGCCAGCAGCCAAGTAGGGCTTAGTGGCTACACCTTC. This chain links TRBV4-1 with TRBJ1-2; D unresolved. The CDR3 spans 13 residues. From germline, CDR1 is MGHRA and CDR2 YSYEKL. V was pared by 1 base and J by 7 bases, with 10 bases between.

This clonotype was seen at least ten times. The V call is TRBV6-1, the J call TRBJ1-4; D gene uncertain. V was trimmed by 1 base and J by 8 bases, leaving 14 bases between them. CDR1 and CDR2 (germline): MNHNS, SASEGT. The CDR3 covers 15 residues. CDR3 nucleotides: TGTGCCAGCAGTGAAGACGGGGTAACTTGGGAAAAACTGTTTTTT. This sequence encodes CASSEDGVTWEKLFF.

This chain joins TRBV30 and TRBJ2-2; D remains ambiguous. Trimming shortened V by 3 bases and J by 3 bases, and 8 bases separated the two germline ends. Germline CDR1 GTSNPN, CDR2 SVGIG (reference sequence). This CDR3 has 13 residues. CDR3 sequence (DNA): TGTGCCTGGAGAGGCACCTACACCGGGGAGCTGTTTTTT. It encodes CAWRGTYTGELFF.

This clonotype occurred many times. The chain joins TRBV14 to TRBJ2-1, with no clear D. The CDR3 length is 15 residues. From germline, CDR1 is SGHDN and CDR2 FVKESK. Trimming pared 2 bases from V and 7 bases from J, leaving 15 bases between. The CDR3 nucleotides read TGTGCCAGCAGCCAATGGGGTGTCAGGCAGAATGAGCAGTTCTTC. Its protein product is CASSQWGVRQNEQFF.

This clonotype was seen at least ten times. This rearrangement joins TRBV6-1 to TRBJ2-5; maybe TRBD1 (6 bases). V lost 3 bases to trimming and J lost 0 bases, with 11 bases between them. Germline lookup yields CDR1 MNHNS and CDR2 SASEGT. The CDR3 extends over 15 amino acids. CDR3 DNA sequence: TGTGCCAGCAGTGAGTCACAGGGTCACCAAGAGACCCAGTACTTC. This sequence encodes CASSESQGHQETQYF.

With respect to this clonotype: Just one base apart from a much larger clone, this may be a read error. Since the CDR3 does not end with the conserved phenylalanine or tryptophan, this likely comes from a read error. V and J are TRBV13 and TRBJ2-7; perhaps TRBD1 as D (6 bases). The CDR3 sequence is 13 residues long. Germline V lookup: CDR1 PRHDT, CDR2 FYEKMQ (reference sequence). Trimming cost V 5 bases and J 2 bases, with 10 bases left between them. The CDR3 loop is CASSPTGTYEQYL. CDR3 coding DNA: TGTGCCAGCAGCCCAACAGGGACCTACGAGCAGTACCTC.

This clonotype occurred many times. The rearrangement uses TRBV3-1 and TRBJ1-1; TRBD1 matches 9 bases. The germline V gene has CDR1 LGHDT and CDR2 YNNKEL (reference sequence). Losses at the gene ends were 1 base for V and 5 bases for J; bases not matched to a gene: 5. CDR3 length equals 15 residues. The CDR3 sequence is CASSQVGTGNTEAFF. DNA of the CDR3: TGTGCCAGCAGCCAAGTTGGGACAGGGAATACTGAAGCTTTCTTT.

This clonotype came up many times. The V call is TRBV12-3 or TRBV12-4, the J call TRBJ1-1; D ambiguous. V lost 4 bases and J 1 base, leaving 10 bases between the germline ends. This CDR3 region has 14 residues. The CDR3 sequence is CASSSGVPNTEAFF. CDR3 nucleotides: TGTGCCAGCAGTTCGGGTGTCCCGAACACTGAAGCTTTCTTT.

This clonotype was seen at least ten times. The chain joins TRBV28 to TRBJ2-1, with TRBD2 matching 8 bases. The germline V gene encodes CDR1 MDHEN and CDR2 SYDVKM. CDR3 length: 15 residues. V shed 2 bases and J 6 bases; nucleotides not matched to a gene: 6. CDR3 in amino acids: CASSLGSGMVNEQFF. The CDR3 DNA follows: TGTGCCAGCAGTTTAGGTAGCGGGATGGTCAATGAGCAGTTCTTC. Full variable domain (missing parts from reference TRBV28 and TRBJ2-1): DVKVTQSSRYLVKRTGEKVFLECVQDMDHENMFWYRQDPGLGLRLIYFSYDVKMKEKGDIPEGYSVSREKKERFSLILESASTNQTSMYLCASSLGSGMVNEQFFGPGTRLTVL.

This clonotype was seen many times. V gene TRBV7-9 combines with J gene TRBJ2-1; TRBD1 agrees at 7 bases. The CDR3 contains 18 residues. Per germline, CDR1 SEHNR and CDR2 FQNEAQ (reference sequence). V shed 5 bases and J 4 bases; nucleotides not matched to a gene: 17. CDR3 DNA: TGTGCCAGCAGCCCATCGCATGACAGGGCGTATTTTTACAATGAGCAGTTCTTC. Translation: CASSPSHDRAYFYNEQFF.

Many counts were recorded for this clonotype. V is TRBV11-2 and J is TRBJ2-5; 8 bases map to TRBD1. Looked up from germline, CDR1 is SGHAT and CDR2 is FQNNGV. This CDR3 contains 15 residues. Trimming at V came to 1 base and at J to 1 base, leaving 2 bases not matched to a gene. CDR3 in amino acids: CASSLGDRSQETQYF. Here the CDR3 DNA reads TGTGCCAGCAGCTTAGGGGACAGGAGCCAAGAGACCCAGTACTTC.

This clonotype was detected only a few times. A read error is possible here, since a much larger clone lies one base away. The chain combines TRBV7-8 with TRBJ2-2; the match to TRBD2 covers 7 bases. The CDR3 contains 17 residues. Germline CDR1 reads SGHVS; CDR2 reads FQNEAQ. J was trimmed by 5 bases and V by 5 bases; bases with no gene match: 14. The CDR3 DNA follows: TGTGCCAGCAGCCAAGTGCGCGGGAGATCCAGGACCGGGGAGCTGTTTTTT. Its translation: CASSQVRGRSRTGELFF. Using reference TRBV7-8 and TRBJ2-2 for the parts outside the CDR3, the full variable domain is GAGVSQSPRYKVAKRGQDVALRCDPISGHVSLFWYQQALGQGPEFLTYFQNEAQLDKSGLPSDRFFAERPEGSVSTLKIQRTQQEDSAVYLCASSQVRGRSRTGELFFGEGSRLTVL.

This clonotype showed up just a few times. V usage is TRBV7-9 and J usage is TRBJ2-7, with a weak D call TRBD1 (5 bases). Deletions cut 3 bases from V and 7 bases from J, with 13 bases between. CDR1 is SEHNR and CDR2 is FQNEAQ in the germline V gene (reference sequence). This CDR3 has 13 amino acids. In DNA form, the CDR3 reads TGTGCCAGCAGCTTCAGGGCCCCCGGAGAGCAGTACTTC. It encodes CASSFRAPGEQYF.

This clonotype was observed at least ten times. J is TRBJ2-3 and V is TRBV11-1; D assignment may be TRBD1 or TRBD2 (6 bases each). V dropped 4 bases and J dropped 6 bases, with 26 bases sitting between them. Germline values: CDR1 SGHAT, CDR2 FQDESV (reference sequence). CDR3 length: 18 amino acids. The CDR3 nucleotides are TGTGCCAGCAGCTCGTACCTAAACCCACGGCAGGGGAGGGATACGCAGTATTTT. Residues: CASSSYLNPRQGRDTQYF.